This TCR beta chain comes out of a study of OX40 agonist ivuxolimab in advanced cancers. The protocol was immunoSEQ multiplex PCR, while the TCRdb copy is restricted to in-frame clones and leaves out a portion. The sample contains about 150,000 clones, less than 95% of which appear only once. The CDR3 runs 15 residues. Germline V gives CDR1 SGHNT, CDR2 YYREEE (reference sequence). The germline V and J ends were trimmed by 6 bases and 0 bases, with 15 bases remaining between them. Sequencing was performed on CD4+ or CD8+ T cells sorted from blood, taken in a trial of the OX40 agonist ivuxolimab. The chain links TRBV5-4 to TRBJ1-2; D might be TRBD1 (6 bases). The source of this sequence is an adult with an advanced solid tumor such as melanoma, head and neck, liver or kidney cancer. The CDR3 region has the DNA TGTGCCAGCAAGGGCAGGGGAAATACTAACTATGGCTACACCTTC. Translation: CASKGRGNTNYGYTF.